The 29 T cell receptor beta chains given below trace back to one sample, sequenced in a study of T cell repertoires in cytomegalovirus infection. TCRdb itself ran the reads through MiXCR, one entry per CDR3 protein. The sample has some 130,000 distinct CDR3 sequences, more than 30% seen once. Their antigens remain unidentified. Sample: CD8+ T cells from cultured PBMCs, taken from culture after CMV antigen stimulation. The receptors were sampled from a human donor in good health (CMV status not recorded). Some clones in this sample may be carry-over from other donors' samples.

This clonotype was seen only once. The chain carries TRBV12-5 and TRBJ1-2; D is uncertain. Trimming pared 5 bases from V and 6 bases from J, leaving 13 bases between. CDR3 size: 13 residues. The germline CDR1 and CDR2 sequences are LGHNT and FRNRAP. This chain's CDR3 is CASGHPLIHGYTF. In nucleotides, the CDR3 is TGTGCTAGTGGTCATCCCCTCATCCATGGCTACACCTTC.

The gene calls are TRBV9 and TRBJ1-1; 8 bases agree with TRBD1. V lost 4 bases to trimming and J lost 5 bases; unmatched junction nucleotides: 7. The length of the CDR3 is 14 residues. Germline CDR1 reads SGDLS; CDR2 reads YYNGEE. CDR3 nucleotides: TGTGCCAGCAGCATTGGGACAGGAGGGACTGAAGCTTTCTTT. It codes for CASSIGTGGTEAFF.

This clonotype showed up just a few times. The V gene is TRBV11-2, the J gene TRBJ2-1; 12 bases align to TRBD2. V lost 5 bases and J lost 9; bases outside the gene matches: 8. Germline V gene sequence: CDR1 SGHAT, CDR2 FQNNGV. The CDR3 is 15 amino acids. CDR3: CASSPTGLAGIEQFF. CDR3 DNA sequence: TGTGCCAGCAGCCCAACCGGACTAGCGGGGATTGAGCAGTTCTTC.

This clonotype has only one observation. This sequence joins TRBV7-4 and TRBJ2-3; D remains unclear. The CDR3 totals 10 residues. Germline V gene sequence: CDR1 SGHVT, CDR2 SQSDAQ. Between the trimmed V and J ends, which lost 4 bases and 8 bases, there was a span of 4 bases. CDR3 sequence reads: CASSSVTQYF. Here the CDR3 DNA reads TGTGCCAGCAGCTCAGTTACGCAGTATTTT.

This clonotype was seen repeatedly, ten times or more. V gene TRBV7-9 combines with J gene TRBJ2-5, with 8 bases fitting TRBD1. CDR3 length: 15 residues. The V gene's germline CDR1 is SEHNR and CDR2 FQNEAQ (reference sequence). J lost 1 base, V lost 4 bases, and 5 bases had no gene match. The CDR3 loop is CASSYPGQGQETQYF. As DNA, the CDR3 is TGTGCCAGCAGCTATCCTGGACAGGGCCAAGAGACCCAGTACTTC.

This clonotype came up many times. The CDR3 nucleotides read TGTGCCAGCAGCTCCCCCGGGACGGGCCCCTACGAGCAGTACTTC. Encoded protein: CASSSPGTGPYEQYF. The chain employs TRBV2 and TRBJ2-7, with D tentatively TRBD1 or TRBD2 (5 bases each). Deletions cut 6 bases from V and 2 bases from J, with 17 bases between. The CDR3 is 15 residues long. Per germline, CDR1 SNHLY and CDR2 FYNNEI. Using reference TRBV2 and TRBJ2-7 for the parts outside the CDR3, the full variable domain is EPEVTQTPSHQVTQMGQEVILRCVPISNHLYFYWYRQILGQKVEFLVSFYNNEISEKSEIFDDQFSVERPDGSNFTLKIRSTKLEDSAMYFCASSSPGTGPYEQYFGPGTRLTVT.

CDR3 sequence (DNA): TGTGCCATCAGCCCCGACGACAAGAACACTGAAGCTTTCTTT. Translation: CAISPDDKNTEAFF. The chain links TRBV10-3 to TRBJ1-1, with unresolved D. V lost 6 bases and J 1 base, leaving 12 bases between the germline ends. The CDR3 loop spans 14 amino acids. Germline CDR1 is ENHRY and CDR2 is SYGVKD.

This clonotype was detected many times. The chain uses TRBV7-8 and TRBJ1-5, with D perhaps TRBD1 (6 bases). Trimming removed 1 base at V and 0 bases at J, with 13 bases between. Per the germline V gene, CDR1 is SGHVS and CDR2 is FQNEAQ. CDR3 length equals 17 residues. CDR3 bases: TGTGCCAGCAGCTTAGTGGGGGACACCTATAGCAATCAGCCCCAGCATTTT. As protein: CASSLVGDTYSNQPQHF.

This clonotype has a count of ten or more. The chain carries TRBV7-2 and TRBJ1-2, with 9 bases matching TRBD1. Germline assignment: CDR1 SGHTA and CDR2 FQGNSA. This CDR3 spans 14 amino acids. Unmatched junction bases numbered 5, after V lost 5 bases and J lost 4 bases. CDR3 sequence reads: CASSITGGGYGYTF. The CDR3 bases are TGTGCCAGCAGCATCACAGGGGGCGGCTATGGCTACACCTTC.

This clonotype occurred a few times. V is TRBV11-2 and J is TRBJ2-7; D is ambiguous. Trimming took 1 base from V and 5 from J, leaving 12 bases between them. The CDR3 runs 14 residues. CDR1 is SGHAT and CDR2 is FQNNGV in the germline V gene. The CDR3 DNA reads as TGTGCCAGCAGCTTAGGGTATAGCATTGACGAGCAGTACTTC. Its protein product is CASSLGYSIDEQYF. The full variable domain, its missing parts supplied by reference TRBV11-2 and TRBJ2-7, is EAGVAQSPRYKIIEKRQSVAFWCNPISGHATLYWYQQILGQGPKLLIQFQNNGVVDDSQLPKDRFSAERLKGVDSTLKIQPAKLEDSAVYLCASSLGYSIDEQYFGPGTRLTVT.

This chain's CDR3 is CASSLLDRAHNEQFF. CDR3 DNA: TGTGCCAGCAGTTTATTGGACAGGGCCCACAATGAGCAGTTCTTC. This chain links TRBV27 with TRBJ2-1, with TRBD1 identical over 8 bases. There are 15 residues in the CDR3. V was pared by 1 base and J by 5 bases, with 4 bases of the junction left unmatched. Per germline, CDR1 MNHEY and CDR2 SMNVEV (reference sequence).

In this sample, this clonotype turned up many times. The gene calls are TRBV7-2 and TRBJ2-5; no definite D call. Germline V lookup: CDR1 SGHTA, CDR2 FQGNSA. V was cut by 2 bases and J by 5 bases, with 12 bases left in between. The CDR3 has 14 residues. The CDR3 protein is CASSLYGPGETQYF. The CDR3 DNA reads as TGTGCCAGCAGCTTATATGGCCCCGGGGAGACCCAGTACTTC.

The CDR3 reads CASSDPTGEGYEQYF. For the CDR3, the DNA is TGTGCCAGCAGCGACCCTACAGGGGAGGGGTACGAGCAGTACTTC. The chain links TRBV13 to TRBJ2-7; either TRBD1 or TRBD2 may supply D (7 bases each). Germline V gene lookup returns CDR1 PRHDT and CDR2 FYEKMQ (reference sequence). This CDR3 comprises 15 residues. V was trimmed by 5 bases and J by 4 bases, leaving 18 bases between them.

The table lists this clonotype with a few counts. This rearrangement joins TRBV29-1 to TRBJ1-2; tentative D call: TRBD1 (6 bases). The CDR3 consists of 16 residues. Deletions cut 0 bases from V and 5 bases from J, with 19 bases between. CDR1 is SQVTM, CDR2 ANQGSEA, per germline. This CDR3 is CSVEERGAGTGYGYTF. CDR3 DNA sequence: TGCAGCGTTGAAGAACGGGGGGCAGGGACCGGTTATGGCTACACCTTC.

The V call is TRBV28, the J call TRBJ2-3, with 14 bases matching TRBD2. The CDR3 is 19 residues long. V lost 4 bases, J lost 5 bases, and 14 bases stayed unmatched. CDR1 MDHEN and CDR2 SYDVKM come from the germline V gene. CDR3 coding DNA: TGTGCCAGCAGTTCCGGGACTAGCGGGGGCCCAGTTGGGGTAGATACGCAGTATTTT. Its translation is CASSSGTSGGPVGVDTQYF.

The chain recombines TRBV7-8 with TRBJ1-6; D not certain. The CDR3 extends over 14 amino acids. CDR1 and CDR2 (germline): SGHVS, FQNEAQ. V was clipped by 5 bases and J by 3 bases, with 8 bases between them. CDR3 nucleotide sequence: TGTGCCAGCAGCCCGGGGTTCTATAATTCACCCCTCCACTTT. It specifies CASSPGFYNSPLHF.

This clonotype occurred once. This chain links TRBV24-1 with TRBJ2-5; 7 positions match TRBD2. Trimming removed 5 bases from V and 7 bases from J; junction bases left unmatched: 9. Germline V gene lookup returns CDR1 KGHDR and CDR2 SFDVKD. This CDR3 has 14 residues. DNA for the CDR3: TGTGCCACCAGTGGAGTCAGGGAGGGAGCGACCCAGTACTTC. Translated, it gives CATSGVREGATQYF.

The chain couples TRBV20-1 to TRBJ2-3, with 11 nucleotides matching TRBD2. Germline CDR1 DFQATT, CDR2 SNEGSKA (reference sequence). Losses at the gene ends were 2 bases for V and 6 bases for J; bases not matched to a gene: 10. The CDR3 extends over 16 amino acids. CDR3 region: CSARFPTSGEGDTQYF. The CDR3 DNA reads as TGCAGTGCTAGATTCCCGACTAGCGGGGAGGGGGATACGCAGTATTTT.

The sample holds many counts of this clonotype. The V and J genes are TRBV2 and TRBJ2-7; TRBD2 agrees at 10 bases. Per germline, CDR1 SNHLY and CDR2 FYNNEI. J was trimmed by 4 bases and V by 6 bases; bases with no gene match: 3. The CDR3 contains 13 residues. This chain's CDR3 is CASSLAGEYEQYF. CDR3 DNA: TGTGCCAGCAGCCTAGCGGGGGAGTACGAGCAGTACTTC. The complete variable domain, with remaining parts taken from reference TRBV2 and TRBJ2-7, reads EPEVTQTPSHQVTQMGQEVILRCVPISNHLYFYWYRQILGQKVEFLVSFYNNEISEKSEIFDDQFSVERPDGSNFTLKIRSTKLEDSAMYFCASSLAGEYEQYFGPGTRLTVT.

This chain uses TRBV11-2 with TRBJ1-2; D gene unclear. Trimming shortened V by 4 bases and J by 5 bases, and 14 bases separated the two germline ends. The CDR3 consists of 14 residues. Germline CDR1 SGHAT, CDR2 FQNNGV. The CDR3 loop is CASSSGDEPYGYTF. CDR3 sequence (DNA): TGTGCCAGCAGCTCCGGTGATGAGCCGTATGGCTACACCTTC. The whole variable domain, filled in from reference TRBV11-2 and TRBJ1-2, reads EAGVAQSPRYKIIEKRQSVAFWCNPISGHATLYWYQQILGQGPKLLIQFQNNGVVDDSQLPKDRFSAERLKGVDSTLKIQPAKLEDSAVYLCASSSGDEPYGYTFGSGTRLTVV.

CDR3 in amino acids: CASSPRDRWEGYTF. Here the CDR3 DNA reads TGTGCCAGCAGCCCCCGGGACAGGTGGGAAGGCTACACCTTC. The chain carries TRBV7-9 and TRBJ1-2; TRBD1 matches 8 bases. V shed 5 bases, J shed 8 bases, and the junction held 10 bases outside the gene matches. Germline CDR1 and CDR2: SEHNR and FQNEAQ (reference sequence). CDR3 length: 14 residues.

This clonotype was recorded a few times. The J gene is TRBJ2-7, the V gene TRBV28; 7 bases agree with TRBD1. The CDR3 is made up of 14 amino acids. J gave up 2 bases and V 7 bases, and 8 bases lay outside the gene matches. In germline, CDR1 is MDHEN, CDR2 SYDVKM. The CDR3 loop is CASTTTGIPYEQYF. The CDR3 nucleotides are TGTGCCAGCACCACGACAGGGATTCCCTACGAGCAGTACTTC.

The CDR3 region is CASIQRGQGYNEQFF. CDR3 bases: TGTGCCAGCATCCAGAGGGGACAGGGATACAATGAGCAGTTCTTC. The V call is TRBV13, the J call TRBJ2-1; 9 bases are shared with TRBD1. J lost 4 bases, V lost 7 bases, and 8 bases had no gene match. The CDR3 spans 15 residues. Germline values: CDR1 PRHDT, CDR2 FYEKMQ (reference sequence). Looking up the rest from reference TRBV13 and TRBJ2-1 gives the full variable domain: AAGVIQSPRHLIKEKRETATLKCYPIPRHDTVYWYQQGPGQDPQFLISFYEKMQSDKGSIPDRFSAQQFSDYHSELNMSSLELGDSALYFCASIQRGQGYNEQFFGPGTRLTVL.

The genes are TRBV28 and TRBJ2-5; no firm D call. CDR1 and CDR2 (germline): MDHEN, SYDVKM. This CDR3 spans 13 amino acids. Trimming removed 2 bases at V and 5 bases at J, with 9 bases between. The CDR3 here is CASSLKLRETQYF. As DNA, the CDR3 is TGTGCCAGCAGTTTAAAGCTGAGGGAGACCCAGTACTTC.

This clonotype appeared many times. The chain links TRBV2 to TRBJ1-2, with D perhaps matching TRBD1 (5 bases). Per germline, CDR1 SNHLY and CDR2 FYNNEI. The CDR3 has 13 amino acids. Between the trimmed V and J ends, which lost 3 bases and 8 bases, there was a span of 13 bases. CDR3 coding DNA: TGTGCCAGCAGTGAGAGGGACCGCGGGGGCTACACCTTC. Translating gives CASSERDRGGYTF.

The chain combines TRBV20-1 with TRBJ2-3, with D perhaps matching TRBD1 or TRBD2 (5 bases each). The CDR3 is 15 amino acids. CDR1 is DFQATT, CDR2 SNEGSKA, per germline (reference sequence). V was cut by 0 bases and J by 9 bases, with 19 bases left in between. This CDR3 is CSARDLGASVSTQYF. CDR3 nucleotides: TGCAGTGCTAGAGATCTCGGGGCCAGCGTGAGCACGCAGTATTTT.

This clonotype was seen just once. The V gene is TRBV20-1, the J gene TRBJ2-5; a possible D gene is TRBD1 (5 bases). There are 11 residues in the CDR3. Germline CDR1 DFQATT, CDR2 SNEGSKA (reference sequence). In DNA, the CDR3 is TGCAGCACCCCAGGGAAAGAGACCCAGTACTTC. Amino acid sequence: CSTPGKETQYF.

The chain has TRBV15 and TRBJ1-1; D call uncertain. Trimming left V 3 bases short and J 0 bases short, with 2 bases between. The germline V gene encodes CDR1 LNHNV and CDR2 YYDKDF (reference sequence). The CDR3 runs 12 residues. The CDR3 nucleotides are TGTGCCACCAGCAGTCTGAACACTGAAGCTTTCTTT. Translation: CATSSLNTEAFF.

The count of this clonotype is one. The V and J genes are TRBV24-1 and TRBJ1-1; D might be TRBD1 (5 bases). Trimming took off 7 bases at V and 5 bases at J, with 16 bases between the two ends. This CDR3 has 14 residues. The germline V gene encodes CDR1 KGHDR and CDR2 SFDVKD. This CDR3 is CATRDRALGTEAFF. The CDR3, as DNA: TGTGCCACCAGAGACAGAGCCCTGGGTACTGAAGCTTTCTTT.